This T cell receptor (beta chain) was found in a study of tumor-infiltrating lymphocytes in primary liver carcinoma. Germline DNA was also extracted, and blood RNA was taken from unsorted whole blood. TCR beta cDNA came from about 450 ng total RNA, primed with a constant-region primer. A slightly modified ARM-PCR protocol with three nested multiplex PCR rounds produced these TCR beta libraries. The study ran its first two PCR rounds for 9 to 10 cycles each, using TRBV1-TRBV30 forward primers and a C-beta reverse primer. TCRdb reprocessed the multiplex PCR reads via MiXCR and lists one record per CDR3 protein. The profile shows 310,000 or so distinct CDR3 sequences, less than 65% of them singletons. This clonotype appeared many times. The CDR3 extends over 15 amino acids. Germline lookup yields CDR1 SGHAT and CDR2 FQNNGV. J was trimmed by 2 bases and V by 5 bases; bases with no gene match: 9.

The rearrangement joins TRBV11-2 to TRBJ2-7; 7 nucleotides align to TRBD1. The receptor was derived from a man in his forties with primary liver carcinoma and hepatitis B virus infection. Sample: peripheral blood. CDR3 sequence (DNA): TGTGCCAGCAGCCTCGGGACAGAAATCCCCTACGAGCAGTACTTC. The encoded protein is CASSLGTEIPYEQYF.